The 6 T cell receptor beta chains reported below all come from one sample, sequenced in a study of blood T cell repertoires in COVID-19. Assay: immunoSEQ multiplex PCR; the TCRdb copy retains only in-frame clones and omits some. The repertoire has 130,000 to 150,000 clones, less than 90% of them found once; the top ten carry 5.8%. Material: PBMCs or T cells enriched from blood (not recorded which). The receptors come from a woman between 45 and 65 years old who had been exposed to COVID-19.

The CDR3 sequence: CASSLDRINQPQHF. The DNA of the CDR3 is TGTGCCAGCAGTTTAGACAGGATCAATCAGCCCCAGCATTTT. The rearrangement joins TRBV2 to TRBJ1-5, with D possibly TRBD1 on 6 matching bases. CDR3 length: 14 residues. With 5 bases removed from V and 3 bases from J, the gap between germline ends came to 11 bases. The germline CDR1 and CDR2 sequences are SNHLY and FYNNEI.

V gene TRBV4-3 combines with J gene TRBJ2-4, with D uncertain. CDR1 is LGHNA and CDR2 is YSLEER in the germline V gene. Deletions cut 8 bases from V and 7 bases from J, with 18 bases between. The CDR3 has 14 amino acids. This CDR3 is CASADRGPSNIQYF. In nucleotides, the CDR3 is TGCGCCAGCGCAGATCGAGGCCCCTCGAACATTCAGTACTTC.

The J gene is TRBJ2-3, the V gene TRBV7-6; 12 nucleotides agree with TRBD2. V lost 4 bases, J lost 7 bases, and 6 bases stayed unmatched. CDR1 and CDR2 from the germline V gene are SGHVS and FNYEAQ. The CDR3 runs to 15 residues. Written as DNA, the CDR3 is TGTGCCAGCAGCTCGACTAGCGGGGGTGGGTATACGCAGTATTTT. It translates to CASSSTSGGGYTQYF.

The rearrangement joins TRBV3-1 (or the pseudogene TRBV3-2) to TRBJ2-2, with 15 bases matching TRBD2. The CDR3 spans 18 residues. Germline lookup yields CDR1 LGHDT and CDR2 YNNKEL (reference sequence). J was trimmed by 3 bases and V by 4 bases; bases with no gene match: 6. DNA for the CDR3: TGTGCCAGCAGCCGGTGGACTAGCGGGGGGGCCGACACCGGGGAGCTGTTTTTT. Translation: CASSRWTSGGADTGELFF.

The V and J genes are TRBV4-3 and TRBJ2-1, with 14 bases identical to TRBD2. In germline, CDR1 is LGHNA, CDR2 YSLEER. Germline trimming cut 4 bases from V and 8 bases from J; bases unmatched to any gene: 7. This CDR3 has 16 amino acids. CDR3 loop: CASSLGTSGRAYEQFF. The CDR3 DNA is TGCGCCAGCAGCCTAGGGACTAGCGGGAGAGCGTATGAGCAGTTCTTC.

The CDR3 DNA is TGTGCCAGCAGCTCCCGGGACAAGGGGAAGCACGGCTACACCTTC. It is translated as CASSSRDKGKHGYTF. This chain uses TRBV5-4 with TRBJ1-2, with a possible D match to TRBD1 (6 bases). CDR1 SGHNT and CDR2 YYREEE come from the germline V gene (reference sequence). This CDR3 region has 15 residues. Trimming removed 3 bases at V and 8 bases at J, with 20 bases between.